This T cell receptor beta chain was captured by sequencing in a study of blood T cell repertoires in COVID-19. Individuals drawn from approximately 26 US areas were about 18 to 95 years old. Those designated as exposed participants met a COVID-19 case within 2 weeks before study entry. The ends lost 1 base at V and 4 bases at J; junction bases unmatched: 8. Germline-derived CDR1 and CDR2 are LGHNA and YNFKEQ. The CDR3 has 16 amino acids. Assay used: immunoSEQ multiplex PCR; TCRdb lists only in-frame clones, some missing. Of about 280,000 clones in the sample, approximately 90% were seen once. The rearrangement joins TRBV4-2 to TRBJ2-7; 9 nucleotides agree with TRBD2. This TCR came from a man in his forties who had been exposed to COVID-19. The sample taken for sequencing was PBMCs or T cells enriched from blood (not recorded which). CDR3 amino acids: CASSQGVGSGSYEQYF. The CDR3 nucleotides read TGTGCCAGCAGCCAAGGTGTGGGTAGCGGGAGTTACGAGCAGTACTTC.